The 12 T cell receptor beta chains below all came from one sample that was sequenced in a study of blood T cells in healthy people across ages. Through a sample-barcoded 5' primer and a J-beta primer mix, a second PCR was run for 7 to 11 cycles. TCRdb re-analysed the 5' RACE reads in MiXCR, keeping a single row per CDR3 protein. The sample consists of hundreds of thousands of distinct CDR3 sequences, less than 70% of them appearing once. Sequencing input: blood. The receptors shown here come from an elderly man in good health.

This clonotype appeared a single time. The CDR3 sequence: CASSFRTRSNQPQHF. The CDR3 nucleotides are TGTGCCAGCAGTTTCCGGACCCGGAGCAATCAGCCCCAGCATTTT. The chain carries TRBV27 and TRBJ1-5; no definite D call. Germline CDR1 and CDR2: MNHEY and SMNVEV (reference sequence). The CDR3 spans 15 residues. With 3 bases removed from V and 1 base from J, the gap between germline ends came to 10 bases.

This chain uses TRBV6-5 with TRBJ2-5; 8 bases agree with TRBD2. CDR1 MNHEY and CDR2 SVGAGI come from the germline V gene. CDR3 length equals 13 residues. V lost 8 bases, J lost 11 bases, and 13 bases stayed unmatched. CDR3 coding DNA: TGTGCCAGCCATAGGGGACTAGGGGATGAGCAGTACTTC. Its translation is CASHRGLGDEQYF.

This sequence joins TRBV30 and TRBJ2-4; TRBD1 or TRBD2 may be the D gene (6 bases each). With the DNA end fitting TRBJ2-7 better, the J assignment may be wrong. CDR1 is GTSNPN, CDR2 SVGIG, per germline (reference sequence). The CDR3 is 15 residues long. The CDR3 DNA follows: TGTGCCTGGAGTTTGGGGGGCTTGGGGGACTACGAGCAGTACTTC. Amino acids: CAWSLGGLGDYEQYF.

V gene TRBV12-3 or TRBV12-4 combines with J gene TRBJ2-5; D is ambiguous. Trimming shortened V by 3 bases and J by 6 bases, and 8 bases separated the two germline ends. The CDR3 spans 12 residues. The DNA of the CDR3 is TGTGCCAGCAGTTTCTGGGGAAAGACCCAGTACTTC. Its protein product is CASSFWGKTQYF.

Concerning this clonotype itself: Germline and junction disagree at one end, which may indicate a read error. The rearrangement links TRBV10-3 to TRBJ2-7; perhaps TRBD2 as D (6 bases). The germline CDR1 and CDR2 sequences are ENHRY and SYGVKD. This CDR3 contains 15 residues. CDR3 loop: CAVSEGLENSYEQYF. The CDR3 nucleotides are TGTGCCGTCAGTGAGGGACTTGAAAACTCCTACGAGCAGTACTTC.

The gene calls are TRBV5-5 and TRBJ2-1, with D uncertain. Germline CDR1 reads SGHKS; CDR2 reads YYEKEE (reference sequence). V was clipped by 2 bases and J by 4 bases, with 10 bases between them. The CDR3 is made up of 14 amino acids. In DNA form, the CDR3 reads TGTGCCAGCAGCTTTCGGGCCAGTTACAATGAGCAGTTCTTC. Residues: CASSFRASYNEQFF.

This clonotype was picked up one time. A read error may be the cause here, since a much bigger clone is one base away. This chain joins TRBV4-2 and TRBJ2-1, with 14 bases identical to TRBD2. The CDR3 has 17 amino acids. After removal of 4 bases from V and 10 bases from J, the junction contained 12 bases not matched to a gene. Per germline, CDR1 LGHNA and CDR2 YNFKEQ. Written as DNA, the CDR3 is TGTGCCAGCAGCCCAACGGGGGGACTAGCGGGGGACGGCGAGCAGTTCTTC. It is translated as CASSPTGGLAGDGEQFF.

This chain connects TRBV6-5 to TRBJ2-7; 7 positions agree with TRBD1. Germline assignment: CDR1 MNHEY and CDR2 SVGAGI. This CDR3 is 13 amino acids long. Trimming at V came to 6 bases and at J to 3 bases, leaving 5 bases not matched to a gene. The chain's CDR3 is CASSRQGIYEQYF. CDR3 in DNA: TGTGCCAGCAGCCGACAGGGTATCTACGAGCAGTACTTC.

V gene TRBV20-1 combines with J gene TRBJ2-1; 7 nucleotides match TRBD1. V trimming: 1 base; J trimming: 7 bases; junction bases outside the gene matches: 7. From germline, CDR1 is DFQATT and CDR2 SNEGSKA (reference sequence). This CDR3 contains 14 residues. The CDR3 DNA reads TGCAGTGCTAGAGGGGAAAGGGGGCTGAATGAGCAGTTCTTC. Protein: CSARGERGLNEQFF.

The CDR3 sequence is CATSDPRSYEQYF. The CDR3 nucleotides are TGTGCCACCAGTGATCCCCGGTCCTACGAGCAGTACTTC. This chain links TRBV24-1 with TRBJ2-7; D not certain. Germline V CDR1 and CDR2: KGHDR, SFDVKD. Trimming pared 3 bases from V and 1 base from J, leaving 6 bases between. There are 13 residues in the CDR3.

This clonotype was seen a handful of times. The genes are TRBV29-1 and TRBJ2-5; the D is unclear. The CDR3 length is 12 residues. Germline V gene lookup returns CDR1 SQVTM and CDR2 ANQGSEA. The V gene lost 7 bases and the J gene lost 3 bases, with 12 bases spanning the gap. This chain's CDR3 is CSGKTGEETQYF. The DNA of the CDR3 is TGCAGCGGCAAGACCGGAGAAGAGACCCAGTACTTC.

Concerning this clonotype itself: The junction and the germline gene differ at one end; a read error may be behind it. The V and J genes are TRBV29-1 and TRBJ2-5, with D possibly being TRBD2 (6 bases). CDR1 SQVTM and CDR2 ANQGSEA come from the germline V gene. This CDR3 region has 13 residues. The CDR3 loop reads CSVKGGQTYEQYF. The CDR3 coding sequence is TGCAGCGTTAAGGGAGGCCAAACCTACGAGCAGTATTTC.